Judged by abundance, the clone carrying this T cell receptor (beta chain) is medium-sized (0.01 to 0.1%). Its target is unknown. No culture step preceded sequencing of the ex vivo isolated memory T cells. CDR1 is MNHEY and CDR2 is SVGEGT in the germline V gene. Trimming pared 4 bases from V and 4 bases from J, leaving 8 bases between. The CDR3 totals 13 residues. Libraries were prepared by immunoSEQ multiplex PCR; TCRdb keeps only in-frame clonotypes and omits some of them. The table includes approximately 75,000 clones, approximately 83% detected once. The sample originates from a study of CD4 T cell repertoires in COVID-19. The wider study: CFSE-low cells expanded nine to ten days with IL-2, then restimulated with other coronavirus spikes.

Notes on the study in general: Suggested intraclonal diversification: top SARS-CoV-2-reactive clonotypes appeared in two or three memory subsets. Some SARS-CoV-2 clonotypes, between about 6.5 and 28%, recurred in SARS-CoV and/or HKU1 cultures.

The TCR was taken from a human donor who had COVID-19. The specimen comprised CD4+ T cells from peripheral blood, sampled after recovery from COVID-19. The chain has TRBV6-2 or TRBV6-3 and TRBJ2-1, with D perhaps TRBD1 or TRBD2 (5 bases each). CDR3 nucleotides: TGTGCCAGCAGTTCGGGACGTTACAATGAGCAGTTCTTC. Its translation is CASSSGRYNEQFF.